The 32 T cell receptor beta chains in this list originate from one sample, sequenced in a study of Ad26.COV2.S vaccination and SARS-CoV-2 variants. Profiled with immunoSEQ multiplex PCR; TCRdb holds only in-frame clones, not every one. The top ten hold about 12% of the sample, which has 350,000 to 500,000 clones, 90% seen once. The sample's treatment: some 20 received Ad26.COV2.S at low or high dose, single or two shots; about 5 received placebo; per-sample allocation not given. Day 63 following the first vaccine or placebo injection was when the samples were taken. The sequences come from peripheral blood, collected in a trial of Ad26.COV2.S vaccine versus placebo. These receptors originate from a person aged 18 to 65 who received the Ad26.COV2.S COVID-19 vaccine or a placebo.

CDR3 sequence (DNA): TGTGCCAGCAGCTCTTCTAGCAGGGAGACCCAGTACTTC. Its translation: CASSSSSRETQYF. The rearrangement links TRBV7-3 to TRBJ2-5; D is possibly TRBD2 (5 bases). The CDR3 totals 13 residues. CDR1 and CDR2 from the germline V gene are SGHTA and FQGTGA. V was cut by 4 bases and J by 5 bases, with 11 bases left in between.

The chain employs TRBV18 and TRBJ2-5; TRBD1 might be the D (5 bases). The ends were cut back, 2 bases at V and 5 bases at J, with 15 bases in the middle. The germline V gene has CDR1 KGHSH and CDR2 LQKENI. The CDR3 runs to 15 residues. This CDR3 reads CASSPRSRVWETQYF. The CDR3 region has the DNA TGTGCCAGCTCACCAAGAAGCAGGGTTTGGGAGACCCAGTACTTC.

J is TRBJ2-3 and V is TRBV7-9, with TRBD2 matching over 7 bases. After removal of 5 bases from V and 11 bases from J, the junction contained 13 bases not matched to a gene. The germline gives CDR1 SEHNR, CDR2 FQNEAQ (reference sequence). The CDR3 loop spans 14 amino acids. CDR3 sequence reads: CASSPPPTSVVQYF. CDR3 nucleotide sequence: TGTGCCAGCAGCCCCCCCCCTACTAGCGTAGTGCAGTATTTT.

This clone was seen only once. This rearrangement joins TRBV7-9 to TRBJ2-3; 8 positions match TRBD2. In germline, CDR1 is SEHNR, CDR2 FQNEAQ (reference sequence). J was trimmed by 0 bases and V by 4 bases; bases with no gene match: 0. This CDR3 is built from 14 residues. The CDR3 DNA reads as TGTGCCAGCAGCTCTAGCGGGAGCACAGATACGCAGTATTTT. Residues: CASSSSGSTDTQYF.

The V gene is TRBV5-6, the J gene TRBJ1-1, with 7 bases fitting TRBD1. The germline CDR1 and CDR2 sequences are SGHDT and YYEEEE. V shed 7 bases, J shed 1 base, and the junction held 4 bases outside the gene matches. CDR3 length equals 13 residues. The CDR3 region is CASARTGNTEAFF. The CDR3 DNA reads as TGTGCCAGCGCGCGGACAGGGAACACTGAAGCTTTCTTT.

This chain uses TRBV5-1 with TRBJ2-1; TRBD2 matches 8 bases. Trimming removed 1 base from V and 5 bases from J; junction bases left unmatched: 5. CDR1 is SGHRS and CDR2 is YFSETQ in the germline V gene. CDR3 length equals 15 residues. The CDR3 loop is CASSLLREAHNEQFF. In nucleotides, the CDR3 is TGCGCCAGCAGCTTGCTGCGGGAGGCCCACAATGAGCAGTTCTTC.

In the case of this clone: Different DNA sequences within this sample yield the same CDR3. J is TRBJ1-1 and V is TRBV12-3 or TRBV12-4, with a tentative D call TRBD1 (5 bases). The V end lost 0 bases, the J end lost 5 bases, and 7 bases lay between the germline ends. CDR3 size: 13 residues. CDR3 in DNA: TGTGCCAGCAGTTTAGCGGGGGGGACTGAAGCTTTCTTT. It encodes CASSLAGGTEAFF.

The V and J genes are TRBV9 and TRBJ1-3, with D uncertain. CDR3 size: 14 residues. Trimming took off 0 bases at V and 0 bases at J, with 4 bases between the two ends. Germline CDR1 is SGDLS and CDR2 is YYNGEE. CDR3 nucleotides: TGTGCCAGCAGCGTAGCACTCTCTGGAAACACCATATATTTT. It encodes CASSVALSGNTIYF. The full variable domain, with the rest looked up from reference TRBV9 and TRBJ1-3, is DSGVTQTPKHLITATGQRVTLRCSPRSGDLSVYWYQQSLDQGLQFLIQYYNGEERAKGNILERFSAQQFPDLHSELNLSSLELGDSALYFCASSVALSGNTIYFGEGSWLTVV.

This sequence joins TRBV29-1 and TRBJ1-1; no definite D call. The CDR3 extends over 12 amino acids. Trimming left V 2 bases short and J 6 bases short, with 10 bases between. CDR1 is SQVTM and CDR2 is ANQGSEA in the germline V gene. CDR3 loop: CSVERDGAEAFF. The CDR3, as DNA: TGCAGCGTTGAAAGGGATGGTGCTGAAGCTTTCTTT.

This chain links TRBV27 with TRBJ2-7; D may be TRBD2 (6 bases). Per germline, CDR1 MNHEY and CDR2 SMNVEV (reference sequence). V lost 7 bases and J 5 bases, leaving 18 bases between the germline ends. The CDR3 is made up of 14 amino acids. CDR3 bases: TGTGCCAGCACCGATTTAAGGAGGGCCAACGAGCAGTACTTC. Amino acid sequence: CASTDLRRANEQYF.

The chain has TRBV5-4 and TRBJ2-7; D is perhaps TRBD2 (6 bases). Germline loops: CDR1 SGHNT, CDR2 YYREEE (reference sequence). The CDR3 extends over 15 amino acids. V was cut by 0 bases and J by 2 bases, with 12 bases left in between. CDR3: CASSLDPSATYEQYF. In nucleotides, the CDR3 is TGTGCCAGCAGCTTGGATCCTAGCGCCACCTACGAGCAGTACTTC.

The chain has TRBV29-1 and TRBJ1-1, with 7 bases aligning to TRBD1. The V gene end was trimmed by 5 bases and the J gene end by 1 base; junction bases not matched to a gene: 1. The length of the CDR3 is 12 residues. CDR1 is SQVTM, CDR2 ANQGSEA, per germline. The CDR3 here is CSVYRGNTEAFF. CDR3 nucleotides: TGCAGCGTTTACAGGGGGAACACTGAAGCTTTCTTT. The whole variable domain, filled in from reference TRBV29-1 and TRBJ1-1, reads SAVISQKPSRDICQRGTSLTIQCQVDSQVTMMFWYRQQPGQSLTLIATANQGSEATYESGFVIDKFPISRPNLTFSTLTVSNMSPEDSSIYLCSVYRGNTEAFFGQGTRLTVV.

The rearrangement uses TRBV7-3 and TRBJ1-1, with D possibly matching TRBD1 (5 bases). Trimming took off 3 bases at V and 5 bases at J, with 16 bases between the two ends. The CDR3 is made up of 15 amino acids. Germline lookup yields CDR1 SGHTA and CDR2 FQGTGA. CDR3 amino acids: CASSLAPGRGTEAFF. The CDR3 coding sequence is TGTGCCAGCAGCTTGGCCCCGGGGCGAGGGACTGAAGCTTTCTTT.

This clone was seen once. V and J are TRBV5-6 and TRBJ1-1, with D hard to call. The CDR3 has 14 amino acids. V gave up 0 bases and J gave up 0 bases, with 6 bases separating them. Germline V gene data show CDR1 as SGHDT and CDR2 as YYEEEE. Written as DNA, the CDR3 is TGTGCCAGCAGCTTGGGGGGAATGAACACTGAAGCTTTCTTT. Amino acids: CASSLGGMNTEAFF.

The gene calls are TRBV6-5 and TRBJ2-7; 8 bases are a match to TRBD1. Trimming at V came to 6 bases and at J to 4 bases, leaving 8 bases not matched to a gene. CDR3 size: 14 residues. The V gene's germline CDR1 is MNHEY and CDR2 SVGAGI. The CDR3 loop reads CASRRGQGSYEQYF. The DNA of the CDR3 is TGTGCCAGCAGGCGTGGACAGGGTTCATACGAGCAGTACTTC.

The chain joins TRBV5-5 to TRBJ1-2, with D perhaps TRBD1 (5 bases). Trimming cost V 0 bases and J 3 bases, with 18 bases left between them. The CDR3 extends over 17 amino acids. Germline assignment: CDR1 SGHKS and CDR2 YYEKEE (reference sequence). The CDR3 DNA reads TGTGCCAGCAGCTTGGGGGTTTGGGCCAGGGCGGACTATGGCTACACCTTC. Translation: CASSLGVWARADYGYTF.

CDR3 sequence reads: CASSPNPGQSSYNEQFF. The CDR3 DNA is TGCGCCAGCAGCCCCAACCCCGGGCAGAGCTCCTACAATGAGCAGTTCTTC. The V and J genes are TRBV4-1 and TRBJ2-1; D remains unclear. Trimming shortened V by 4 bases and J by 0 bases, and 16 bases separated the two germline ends. The germline gives CDR1 MGHRA, CDR2 YSYEKL. The CDR3 is 17 amino acids.

The chain carries TRBV18 and TRBJ2-4, with a tentative D call TRBD2 (7 bases). The CDR3 runs 17 residues. Trimming removed 0 bases from V and 0 bases from J, with 12 bases in between. The germline V gene encodes CDR1 KGHSH and CDR2 LQKENI. DNA for the CDR3: TGTGCCAGCTCACCACCGTACGGGGGGCTAGCCAAAAACATTCAGTACTTC. Protein: CASSPPYGGLAKNIQYF.

In regard to this clone: Other DNA variants within this sample encode the same CDR3. The V call is TRBV5-1, the J call TRBJ2-7; 11 positions agree with TRBD1. The trim removed 4 bases at V and 3 bases at J, leaving 6 bases unmatched. The length of the CDR3 is 15 residues. From germline, CDR1 is SGHRS and CDR2 YFSETQ. The CDR3 loop is CASSPGTGGGYEQYF. The CDR3, as DNA: TGCGCCAGCAGCCCCGGGACAGGGGGAGGCTACGAGCAGTACTTC.

CDR3 DNA: TGTGCCAGCAGCCCCACCCGCGGGCCTTACAATGAGCAGTTCTTC. Translation: CASSPTRGPYNEQFF. The rearrangement joins TRBV14 to TRBJ2-1; a possible D gene is TRBD2 (5 bases). The CDR3 consists of 15 residues. Germline CDR1 reads SGHDN; CDR2 reads FVKESK. V lost 4 bases and J lost 4, with 14 bases in between.

V and J are TRBV29-1 and TRBJ2-2; D tentatively reads TRBD1 or TRBD2 (5 bases each). The CDR3 has 13 residues. Germline values: CDR1 SQVTM, CDR2 ANQGSEA. Between the trimmed V and J ends, which lost 4 bases and 2 bases, there was a span of 8 bases. The CDR3 here is CSVVRGNTGELFF. The CDR3 coding sequence is TGCAGCGTTGTGAGGGGTAACACCGGGGAGCTGTTTTTT.

This chain joins TRBV6-6 and TRBJ1-1, with TRBD1 matching 10 bases. Per germline, CDR1 MNHNY and CDR2 SVGAGI (reference sequence). The CDR3 totals 19 residues. V trimming: 5 bases; J trimming: 3 bases; junction bases outside the gene matches: 18. The CDR3 spells CASSPLLDRGPKYHTEAFF. CDR3 nucleotides: TGTGCCAGCAGTCCTCTTCTAGACAGGGGGCCCAAATACCACACTGAAGCTTTCTTT.

The chain combines TRBV6-5 with TRBJ1-6, with D maybe TRBD1 (5 bases). Trimming removed 5 bases from V and 8 bases from J, with 16 bases in between. The length of the CDR3 is 15 residues. Germline loops: CDR1 MNHEY, CDR2 SVGAGI. DNA of the CDR3: TGTGCCAGCAGTCTCTTTTTCGGGGGTGATTCACCCCTCCACTTT. Translated: CASSLFFGGDSPLHF.

This chain connects TRBV27 to TRBJ2-7; 8 bases match TRBD1. Germline V CDR1 and CDR2: MNHEY, SMNVEV (reference sequence). The ends lost 3 bases at V and 2 bases at J; junction bases unmatched: 9. This CDR3 has 16 residues. CDR3 amino acids: CASSFDRGRLAYEQYF. The CDR3, as DNA: TGTGCCAGCAGTTTTGACAGGGGAAGATTAGCCTACGAGCAGTACTTC.

This clone has a single count. This chain connects TRBV7-8 to TRBJ2-5; maybe TRBD2 (6 bases). CDR3 length: 14 residues. V lost 0 bases to trimming and J lost 2 bases, with 7 bases between them. Germline V gene sequence: CDR1 SGHVS, CDR2 FQNEAQ. The CDR3: CASSLARGQETQYF. CDR3 DNA sequence: TGTGCCAGCAGCTTAGCCCGGGGGCAAGAGACCCAGTACTTC.

The J gene is TRBJ2-5, the V gene TRBV3-1 (or the pseudogene TRBV3-2), with D possibly being TRBD1 or TRBD2 (5 bases each). CDR1 is LGHDT and CDR2 is YNNKEL in the germline V gene (reference sequence). This CDR3 comprises 14 residues. V was pared by 4 bases and J by 5 bases, with 14 bases between. As DNA, the CDR3 is TGTGCCAGCAGCCTAGGGGCGGGCGGGGAGACCCAGTACTTC. Translating gives CASSLGAGGETQYF.

The V and J genes are TRBV15 and TRBJ2-7, with D unresolved. V was cut by 1 base and J by 2 bases, with 9 bases left in between. The germline V gene has CDR1 LNHNV and CDR2 YYDKDF (reference sequence). The CDR3 length is 14 residues. Written as DNA, the CDR3 is TGTGCCACCAGCAGAGCTGCCCCTCCCTACGAGCAGTACTTC. Its translation: CATSRAAPPYEQYF.

This sequence joins TRBV28 and TRBJ2-7; 10 bases fit TRBD2. Germline CDR1 MDHEN, CDR2 SYDVKM. This CDR3 contains 16 residues. The V segment lost 4 bases and the J segment 5 bases; nucleotides outside the gene matches: 11. The CDR3 nucleotides are TGTGCCAGCAGTTCCCCCGTCAGCGGGAGGGTACACGAGCAGTACTTC. Translation gives CASSSPVSGRVHEQYF. The whole variable domain, filled in from reference TRBV28 and TRBJ2-7, reads DVKVTQSSRYLVKRTGEKVFLECVQDMDHENMFWYRQDPGLGLRLIYFSYDVKMKEKGDIPEGYSVSREKKERFSLILESASTNQTSMYLCASSSPVSGRVHEQYFGPGTRLTVT.

This rearrangement joins TRBV30 to TRBJ2-5; D call uncertain. CDR1 is GTSNPN and CDR2 is SVGIG in the germline V gene (reference sequence). This CDR3 is 11 amino acids long. With 4 bases removed from V and 1 base from J, the gap between germline ends came to 4 bases. CDR3 loop: CAWTVQETQYF. The CDR3 nucleotides are TGTGCCTGGACGGTCCAAGAGACCCAGTACTTC. Full variable domain (rest looked up from reference TRBV30 and TRBJ2-5): SQTIHQWPATLVQPVGSPLSLECTVEGTSNPNLYWYRQAAGRGLQLLFYSVGIGQISSEVPQNLSASRPQDRQFILSSKKLLLSDSGFYLCAWTVQETQYFGPGTRLLVL.

The V gene is TRBV7-2, the J gene TRBJ2-3, with D unclear. The germline V and J ends were trimmed by 5 bases and 3 bases, with 6 bases remaining between them. The CDR3 has 12 amino acids. Germline V lookup: CDR1 SGHTA, CDR2 FQGNSA. CDR3 residues: CASSTTTDTQYF. The DNA of the CDR3 is TGTGCCAGCAGCACGACGACAGATACGCAGTATTTT.

The chain links TRBV3-1 (or the pseudogene TRBV3-2) to TRBJ1-4; the D gene is possibly TRBD1 (6 bases). CDR1 is LGHDT and CDR2 is YNNKEL in the germline V gene (reference sequence). The length of the CDR3 is 15 residues. V lost 4 bases, J lost 5 bases, and 14 bases lay in between. CDR3 nucleotides: TGTGCCAGCAGCCCCGGGGGCAGGAGAAATGAAAAACTGTTTTTT. Its protein product is CASSPGGRRNEKLFF.

This chain uses TRBV6-2 or TRBV6-3 with TRBJ1-1, with D unclear. The CDR3 loop spans 16 amino acids. Germline V gives CDR1 MNHEY, CDR2 SVGEGT. Trimming took 2 bases from V and 5 from J, leaving 18 bases between them. The CDR3 sequence: CASSYIPGRLGTEAFF. As DNA, the CDR3 is TGTGCCAGCAGTTACATTCCAGGACGGCTGGGGACTGAAGCTTTCTTT.